The sequence of this T cell receptor beta chain was determined in a study of blood T cell repertoires in COVID-19 (dated by TCRdb to about 2020). Looking at the study overall: Samples from collaborators originated in the United States, Italy and Spain and spanned both the acute and convalescent phases of COVID-19. Sample metadata almost always included a de-identified subject ID, COVID-19 status, age in years and sex. The samples were drawn from the first 160 participants of the ongoing ImmuneRACE study and from over a thousand subjects provided by 6 global collaborators. The repertoires were released in a freely available public database meant as a resource for research on the immune response to SARS-CoV-2. The material from the prospective study consisted of cDNA or gDNA derived from T cells, B-cell-depleted T cells, or PBMCs. Where available, HLA class I and class II types were taken from metadata supplied by the sample provider and were not determined by assay-based typing. Subjects who had been exposed to COVID-19, were actively infected with it, or had recovered from it provided the deeply sampled blood TCRbeta repertoires that made up the dataset.

TCRbeta CDR3 regions were amplified from genomic DNA using the immunoSEQ Assay, a bias-controlled multiplex PCR. For the original study's pipeline: Nucleated cell counts per sample were estimated from amplification of reference gene primers within the assay. Sequence reads were collapsed and filtered to measure the absolute abundance of every unique TCRbeta CDR3 rearrangement. For each sample, productive Simpson clonality was calculated as the square root of Simpson's diversity index across productive rearrangements. The clones in this table, taken by TCRdb from immuneACCESS, are in-frame only. Not every clone is retained; where verified, under half of the shortfall comes from an unresolved V gene, and the cause of the rest is unknown. V and J calls and clone size follow that table, whereas D and trimming were derived from the DNA. The sample contains 400,000 or so clones, approximately 90% of them found a single time. Around 0.92% of the sample belongs to the ten largest clones.

This clone was detected only a few times. Its antigen is unknown. No per-base quality is available; no much larger clone lies one base away. Results and caveats for the whole study, not just this receptor: The amount of clinical and demographic metadata varied by source and participant and was provided uncurated.

In Seattle, one collaborating source enrolled patients while the infection was active and tracked those patients longitudinally over the course of disease. Collaborating institutions collected whole blood in K2EDTA tubes following their own protocols. Collaborator samples were shipped for TCRbeta analysis as frozen whole blood, isolated PBMCs, or DNA extracted from either sample type. The sequence was obtained from a man aged 18 to 35 with COVID-19, enrolled during active disease. The sequenced sample was peripheral blood.

The DNA is as follows: TGTGCCAGCAGCTCCGGACCCGGGATTGGGGAGCAGTACTTC. Translated, this gives CASSSGPGIGEQYF. The rearrangement combines TRBV7-8 with TRBJ2-7, with a weak D call of TRBD2 (5 bases match). Deletion took 4 bases off V and 7 bases off J, with a span of 17 bases between the germline ends. CDR1 and CDR2 were assigned from the germline V gene as SGHVS and FQNEAQ. The cysteine opens and the phenylalanine closes a CDR3 of 14 amino acids. The read is trimmed to its CDR3 DNA, 42 bases read in frame from base 1.